This record concerns one T cell receptor beta chain sequence. The sample comes from a study of tumor-infiltrating lymphocytes in glioblastoma multiforme. TCRB libraries came from RNA via three nested multiplex PCR rounds. TCRB-specific cDNA synthesis used around 0.5 ug of total RNA. These TCRB libraries lack any described unique molecular identifiers. TCRdb called the multiplex PCR reads again in MiXCR, with one record for every CDR3 protein. In the table there are roughly 15,000 distinct CDR3 sequences, over 65% of which are singletons. The CDR3 sequence is 15 residues long. Deletions cut 7 bases from V and 8 bases from J, with 21 bases between. Germline values: CDR1 MNHNS, CDR2 SASEGT.

This TCR was recovered from a male donor with glioblastoma. The chain recombines TRBV6-1 with TRBJ2-1; no clear D gene. Sample: brain tumor tissue. The CDR3 DNA reads TGTGCCAGCACTGGAGAAGTCGTAGCATACGATGAGCAGTTCTTC. Residues: CASTGEVVAYDEQFF.